This T cell receptor (beta chain) was documented in a study of blood T cell repertoires in COVID-19. Data came from immunoSEQ multiplex PCR; TCRdb stores just in-frame clones and leaves some out. The sample lists roughly 480,000 clones, 89% occurring once. The sample taken for sequencing was peripheral blood. The origin of this receptor is a man between 18 and 35 years old with COVID-19, enrolled during active disease.

The chain's CDR3 is CASSLKMGVASGVAGELFF. The CDR3 DNA sequence: TGTGCCAGCAGCCTCAAGATGGGGGTGGCTAGCGGAGTAGCCGGGGAGCTGTTTTTT. The chain links TRBV7-2 to TRBJ2-2, with TRBD2 identical over 7 bases. CDR1 and CDR2 (germline): SGHTA, FQGNSA. The length of the CDR3 is 19 residues. Losses at the gene ends were 5 bases for V and 6 bases for J; bases not matched to a gene: 21.